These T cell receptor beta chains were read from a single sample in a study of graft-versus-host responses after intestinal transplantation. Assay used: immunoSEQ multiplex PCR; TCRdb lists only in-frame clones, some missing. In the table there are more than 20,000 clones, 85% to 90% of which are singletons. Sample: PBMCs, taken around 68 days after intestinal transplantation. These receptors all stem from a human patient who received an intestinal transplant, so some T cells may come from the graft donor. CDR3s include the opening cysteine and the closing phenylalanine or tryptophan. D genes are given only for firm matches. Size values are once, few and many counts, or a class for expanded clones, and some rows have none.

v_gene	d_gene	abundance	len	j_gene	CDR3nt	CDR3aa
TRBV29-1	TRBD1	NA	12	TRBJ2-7	TGCAGCGTTGCAGGGGGCCGGGGCGAGCAGTACTTC	CSVAGGRGEQYF
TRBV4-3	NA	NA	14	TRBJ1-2	TGCGCCAGCAGCCAAGCCACAGGGCTAGATGGCTACACCTTC	CASSQATGLDGYTF
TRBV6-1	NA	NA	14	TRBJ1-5	TGTGCCAGCAGTGAAAGCTGGGGGCTTCAGCCCCAGCATTTT	CASSESWGLQPQHF
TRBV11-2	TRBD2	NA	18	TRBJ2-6	TGTGCCAGCAGCACCAACCTAGCGGGCCCCTCTGGGGCCAACGTCCTGACTTTC	CASSTNLAGPSGANVLTF
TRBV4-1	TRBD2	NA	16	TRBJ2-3	TGCGCCAGCAGCCAACTAGCGGGGGGGCCTAAGGATACGCAGTATTTT	CASSQLAGGPKDTQYF
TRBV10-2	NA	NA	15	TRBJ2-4	TGCGCCAGCAGTGAGGGCATTCTGGCCAAAAACATTCAGTACTTC	CASSEGILAKNIQYF
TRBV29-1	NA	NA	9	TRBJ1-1	TGCAGCGTGAATACAGGAGCTTTCTTT	CSVNTGAFF
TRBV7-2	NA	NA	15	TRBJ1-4	TGTGCCAGCAGCTTATGGGGGACAATCAACGAAAAACTGTTTTTT	CASSLWGTINEKLFF
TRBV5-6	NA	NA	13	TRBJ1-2	TGTGCCAGCAGCTTCCTCTTTCACTATGGCTACACCTTC	CASSFLFHYGYTF
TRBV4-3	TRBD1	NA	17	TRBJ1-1	TGCGCCAGCACCCACCCTCCGGGACAGGGCTCGAACACTGAAGCTTTCTTT	CASTHPPGQGSNTEAFF
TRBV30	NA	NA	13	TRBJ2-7	TGTGCCTGGAGTGTGGGGGCCTCCTACGAGCAGTACTTC	CAWSVGASYEQYF
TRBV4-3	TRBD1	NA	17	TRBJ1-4	TGCGCCAGCAGCCGCTGGGGACAGCTTGCAACTAATGAAAAACTGTTTTTT	CASSRWGQLATNEKLFF
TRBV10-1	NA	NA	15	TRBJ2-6	TGCGCCAGCAGTGAAAAGGGGTCTGGGGCCAACGTCCTGACTTTC	CASSEKGSGANVLTF
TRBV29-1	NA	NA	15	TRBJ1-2	TGCAGCGTTGATTGGTGGAACAGGCTGGACTATGGCTACACCTTC	CSVDWWNRLDYGYTF
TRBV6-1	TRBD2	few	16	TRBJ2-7	TGTGCCAGCAGTGAAGCGAGCGGGGGGAGAACCTACGAGCAGTACTTC	CASSEASGGRTYEQYF
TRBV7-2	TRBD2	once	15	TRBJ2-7	TGTGCCAGCAGCTCGCCGGGACTAGCGGTATACGAGCAGTACTTC	CASSSPGLAVYEQYF
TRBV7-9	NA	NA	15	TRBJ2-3	TGTGCCAGCAGCTTCCTGCGGGGACTCACAGATACGCAGTATTTT	CASSFLRGLTDTQYF
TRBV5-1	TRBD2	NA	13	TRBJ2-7	TGCGCCAGCAGCGCTGGGGACTACGACGAGCAGTACTTC	CASSAGDYDEQYF
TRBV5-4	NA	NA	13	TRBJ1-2	TGTGCCGGAAAGGGGGGCGTAGAGGATGGCTACACCTTC	CAGKGGVEDGYTF
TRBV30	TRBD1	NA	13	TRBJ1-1	TGTGCCTGGACTTTTCCAGGGGGCCTAGAAGCTTTCTTT	CAWTFPGGLEAFF
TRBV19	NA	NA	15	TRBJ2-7	TGTGCCAGTAGTATAGTCGGGGGCTTCACCTACGAGCAGTACTTC	CASSIVGGFTYEQYF
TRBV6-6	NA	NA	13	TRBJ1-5	TGTGCCAGCAGTAGAAGTAGCAATCAGCCCCAGCATTTT	CASSRSSNQPQHF
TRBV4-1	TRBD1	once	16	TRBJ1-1	TGCGCCAGCAGCCAAGACCCGGACAGGTGGAGCACTGAAGCTTTCTTT	CASSQDPDRWSTEAFF
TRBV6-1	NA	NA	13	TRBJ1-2	TGTGCCAGCAGTCTCTTCGGGTCGGGGGGCTACACCTTC	CASSLFGSGGYTF
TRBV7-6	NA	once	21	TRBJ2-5	TGTGCCAGCAGCTTTTTGGGGGGGAATAGACAGGGTCGGTGGTGGCAAGAGACCCAGTACTTC	CASSFLGGNRQGRWWQETQYF
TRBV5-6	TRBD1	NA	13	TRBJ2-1	TGTGCCAGCAGCGCCGGGACAGCAGGGGAGCAGTTCTTC	CASSAGTAGEQFF
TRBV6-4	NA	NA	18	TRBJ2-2	TGTGCCAGCACTTCGAACGTGGAGGGAACGACAAACACCGGGGAGCTGTTTTTT	CASTSNVEGTTNTGELFF
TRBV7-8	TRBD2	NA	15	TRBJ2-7	TGTGCCAGCAGCTTACGTCCTAGCGGGGCCTACGAGCAGTACTTC	CASSLRPSGAYEQYF
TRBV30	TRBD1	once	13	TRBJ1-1	TGTGCCTGGAGTGGGACAGGGCAGATGGGAGCTTTCTTT	CAWSGTGQMGAFF
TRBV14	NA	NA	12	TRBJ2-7	TGTGCCAGCAGCCAACAAGGCTACGAGCAGTACTTC	CASSQQGYEQYF
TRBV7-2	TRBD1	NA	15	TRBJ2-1	TGTGCCAGCAGCTCGGACGGACAGGGCTACAATGAGCAGTTCTTC	CASSSDGQGYNEQFF
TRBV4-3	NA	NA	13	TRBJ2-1	TGCGCCAGCAGCCAAGATGTCACAAATGAGCAGTTCTTC	CASSQDVTNEQFF
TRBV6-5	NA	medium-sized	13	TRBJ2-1	TGTGCCAGCAGCCCAGCTTCCTACAATGAGCAGTTCTTC	CASSPASYNEQFF
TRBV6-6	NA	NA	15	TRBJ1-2	TGTGCCAGCAGTTACTCGAGGGGGGGAGGGACGAGCTACACCTTC	CASSYSRGGGTSYTF
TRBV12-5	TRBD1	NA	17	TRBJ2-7	TGTGCTAGTGGTCCTTGGTGCAAATGGGACAGTCTCTACGAGCAGTACTTC	CASGPWCKWDSLYEQYF
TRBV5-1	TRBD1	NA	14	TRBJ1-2	TGCGCCAGCAGCGGCGGGACAGGGGTGGATGGCTACACCTTC	CASSGGTGVDGYTF
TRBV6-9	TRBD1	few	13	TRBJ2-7	TGTGCCAGCAGCCCCGGGACAGGGTTCGAGCAGTACTTC	CASSPGTGFEQYF
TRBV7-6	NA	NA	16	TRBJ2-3	TGTGCCAGCAGCCCGAGACCAGAAAAGGTCACAGATACGCAGTATTTT	CASSPRPEKVTDTQYF
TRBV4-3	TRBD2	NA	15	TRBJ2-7	TGCGCCAGCAGCCAAGAGTGGGAGGGGACCTACGAGCAGTACTTC	CASSQEWEGTYEQYF
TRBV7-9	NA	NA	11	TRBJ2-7	TGTGCCAGCAGCTTAGAACACGAGCAGTACTTC	CASSLEHEQYF
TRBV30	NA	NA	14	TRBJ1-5	TGTGCCTGGAGTATGGGACAACACCATCAGCCCCAGCATTTT	CAWSMGQHHQPQHF
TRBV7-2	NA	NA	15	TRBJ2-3	TGTGCCAGCAGCTTAGTCCCCTTAGGAACAGATACGCAGTATTTT	CASSLVPLGTDTQYF
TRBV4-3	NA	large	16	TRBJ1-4	TGCGCCAGCAGCCAAGATCTGGGGTTCACTAATGAAAAACTGTTTTTT	CASSQDLGFTNEKLFF
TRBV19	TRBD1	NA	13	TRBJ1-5	TGTGCCAGTAGTCAGGGGGAAGGGCAGCCCCAGCATTTT	CASSQGEGQPQHF
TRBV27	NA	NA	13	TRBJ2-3	TGTGCCAGCAGGGGTCCTAGCACAGATACGCAGTATTTT	CASRGPSTDTQYF
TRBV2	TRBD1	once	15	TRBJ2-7	TGTGCCAGCAGGGCAGGGGGGACAGGCCTCTACGAGCAGTACTTC	CASRAGGTGLYEQYF
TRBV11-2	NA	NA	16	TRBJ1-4	TGTGCCAGCAGCTTCCCCCAGGGGACCGGGGGTGAAAAACTGTTTTTT	CASSFPQGTGGEKLFF
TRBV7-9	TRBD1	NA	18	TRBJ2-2	TGTGCCAGCAGCTTAGATAGGAGACAGGGGGAGATCACCGGGGAGCTGTTTTTT	CASSLDRRQGEITGELFF
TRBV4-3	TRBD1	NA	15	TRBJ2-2	TGCGCCAGCAGCCAAACCGGACAGGGCACCGGGGAGCTGTTTTTT	CASSQTGQGTGELFF
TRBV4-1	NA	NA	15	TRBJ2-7	TGCGCCAGCAGTTTCGACCGTTCACTCTCCTACGAGCAGTACTTC	CASSFDRSLSYEQYF
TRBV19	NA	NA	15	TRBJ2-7	TGTGCCAGTAGTATATCCGGGTATTCCGCTTACGAGCAGTACTTC	CASSISGYSAYEQYF
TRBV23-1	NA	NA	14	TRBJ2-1	TGCGCCAGCAGAAGGGTCCCGGGCTACAATGAGCAGTTCTTC	CASRRVPGYNEQFF
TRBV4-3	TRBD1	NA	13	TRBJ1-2	TGCGCCAGCAGCCAATCCGACAGGGGAGGGTACACCTTC	CASSQSDRGGYTF
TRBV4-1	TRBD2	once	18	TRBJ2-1	TGCGCCAGCAGCCAAGACTGGACTAGCGGGGGGGCCTGGAATGAGCAGTTCTTC	CASSQDWTSGGAWNEQFF
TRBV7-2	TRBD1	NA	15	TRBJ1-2	TGTGCCAGCATCCTATCGACAGGGTTAAGCTATGGCTACACCTTC	CASILSTGLSYGYTF
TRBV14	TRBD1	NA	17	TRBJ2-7	TGTGCCGTACCCCCCGGGACAGGGGGAATTTTGGCCTACGAGCAGTACTTC	CAVPPGTGGILAYEQYF
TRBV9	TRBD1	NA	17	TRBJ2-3	TGTGCCAGCAGCCCTCATTCTGGGACAGCCCTCACAGATACGCAGTATTTT	CASSPHSGTALTDTQYF
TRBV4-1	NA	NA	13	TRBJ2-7	TGCGCCAGCAGCCAAGGATCTTCCTACGAGCAGTACTTC	CASSQGSSYEQYF
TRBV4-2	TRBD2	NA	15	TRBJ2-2	TGTGCCAGCAGCCAAGATAGCGGGGGGGCCGGGGAGCTGTTTTTT	CASSQDSGGAGELFF